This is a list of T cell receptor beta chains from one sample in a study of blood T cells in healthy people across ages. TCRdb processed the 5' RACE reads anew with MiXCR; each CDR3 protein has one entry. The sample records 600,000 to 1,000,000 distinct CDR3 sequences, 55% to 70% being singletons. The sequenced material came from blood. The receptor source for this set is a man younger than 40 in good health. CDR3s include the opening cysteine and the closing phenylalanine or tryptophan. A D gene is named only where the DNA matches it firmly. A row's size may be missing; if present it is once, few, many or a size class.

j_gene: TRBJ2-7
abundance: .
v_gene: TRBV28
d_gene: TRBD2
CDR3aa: CASTISLAGYEQYF
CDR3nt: TGTGCCAGCACCATCTCACTAGCGGGCTACGAGCAGTACTTC

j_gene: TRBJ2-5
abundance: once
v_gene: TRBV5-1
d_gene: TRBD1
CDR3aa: CASSLVGTVLETQYF
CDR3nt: TGCGCCAGCAGCTTGGTTGGGACAGTATTGGAGACCCAGTACTTC

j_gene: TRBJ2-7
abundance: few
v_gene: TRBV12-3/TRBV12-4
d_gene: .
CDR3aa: CASSAPSGEQYF
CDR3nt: TGTGCCAGCAGCGCACCCAGCGGCGAGCAGTACTTC

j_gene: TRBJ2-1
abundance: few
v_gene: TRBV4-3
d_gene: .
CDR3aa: CASSQDRYSNEQFF
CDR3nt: TGCGCCAGCAGCCAAGATCGATACAGCAATGAGCAGTTCTTC

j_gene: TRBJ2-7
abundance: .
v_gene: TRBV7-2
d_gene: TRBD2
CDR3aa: CASSRSRGGLQYNEQYF
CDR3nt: TGTGCCAGCAGCCGATCCCGCGGGGGACTCCAATACAATGAGCAGTACTTC

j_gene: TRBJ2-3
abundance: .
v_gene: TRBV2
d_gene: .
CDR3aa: CAIAVARRDTQYF
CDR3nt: TGTGCCATTGCGGTGGCCCGTAGGGATACGCAGTATTTT

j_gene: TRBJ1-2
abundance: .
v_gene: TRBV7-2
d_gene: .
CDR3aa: CASSPGSIGGYTF
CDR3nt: TGTGCCAGCAGCCCTGGATCCATTGGGGGCTACACCTTC

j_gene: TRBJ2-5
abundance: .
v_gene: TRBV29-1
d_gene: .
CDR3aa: CSVNLRGGETQYF
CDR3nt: TGCAGCGTTAACTTGAGGGGTGGAGAGACCCAGTACTTC

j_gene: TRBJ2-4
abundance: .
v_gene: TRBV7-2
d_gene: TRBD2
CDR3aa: CASSSLAGGPRYIQYF
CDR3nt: TGTGCCAGCAGCTCCCTAGCGGGAGGGCCGAGGTACATTCAGTACTTC

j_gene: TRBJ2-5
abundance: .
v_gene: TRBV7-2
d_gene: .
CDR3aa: CASSNIGETQYF
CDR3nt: TGTGCCAGCAGCAATATAGGGGAGACCCAGTACTTC

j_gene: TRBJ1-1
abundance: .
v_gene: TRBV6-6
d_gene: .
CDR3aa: CASSRGGTMNTEAFF
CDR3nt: TGTGCCAGCAGTCGAGGGGGTACCATGAACACTGAAGCTTTCTTT

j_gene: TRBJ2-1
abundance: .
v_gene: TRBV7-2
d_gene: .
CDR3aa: CASSSSIDRNEQFF
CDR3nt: TGTGCCAGCAGCTCTTCTATTGACAGGAATGAGCAGTTCTTC

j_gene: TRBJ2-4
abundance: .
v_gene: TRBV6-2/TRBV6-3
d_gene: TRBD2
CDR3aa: CASSPSGSRIQYF
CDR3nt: TGTGCCAGCAGCCCTAGCGGGAGTCGCATTCAGTACTTC

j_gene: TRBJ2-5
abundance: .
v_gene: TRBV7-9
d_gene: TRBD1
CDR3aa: CASSLPPVGTGAQETQYF
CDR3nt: TGTGCCAGCAGCTTACCTCCTGTAGGGACAGGAGCCCAAGAGACCCAGTACTTC

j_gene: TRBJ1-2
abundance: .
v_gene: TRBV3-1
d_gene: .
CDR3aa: CASSQGPVASRKGGYTF
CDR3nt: TGTGCCAGCAGCCAAGGACCCGTCGCCTCCAGGAAAGGTGGCTACACCTTC

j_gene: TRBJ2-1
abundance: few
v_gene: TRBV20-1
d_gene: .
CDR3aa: CSAAWSGSSYNEQFF
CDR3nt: TGCAGTGCCGCATGGAGCGGTAGCTCCTACAATGAGCAGTTCTTC

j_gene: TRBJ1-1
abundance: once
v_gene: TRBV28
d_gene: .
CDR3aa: CASSFMDSTEAFF
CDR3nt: TGTGCCAGCAGTTTTATGGACTCCACTGAAGCTTTCTTT

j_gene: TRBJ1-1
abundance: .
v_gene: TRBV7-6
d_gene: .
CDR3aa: CASSLEAVGTEAFF
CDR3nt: TGTGCCAGCAGCTTAGAGGCCGTCGGCACTGAAGCTTTCTTT

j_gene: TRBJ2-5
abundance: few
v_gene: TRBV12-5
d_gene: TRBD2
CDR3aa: CASGFHTPGLALQQYF
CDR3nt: TGTGCTAGTGGTTTTCACACTCCGGGACTAGCTCTCCAGCAGTACTTC

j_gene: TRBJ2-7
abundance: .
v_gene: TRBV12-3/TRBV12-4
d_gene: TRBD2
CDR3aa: CASSLLAGFYEQYF
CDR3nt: TGTGCCAGCAGTTTACTAGCGGGGTTCTACGAGCAGTACTTC

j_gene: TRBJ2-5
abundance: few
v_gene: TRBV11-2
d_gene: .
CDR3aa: CASSLTGAHWEQYF
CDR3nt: TGTGCCAGCAGCTTAACGGGGGCCCACTGGGAGCAGTACTTC

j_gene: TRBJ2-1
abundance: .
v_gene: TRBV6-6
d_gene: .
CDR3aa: CASTFDPNGASEQFF
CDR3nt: TGTGCCAGCACCTTCGACCCGAACGGGGCTAGTGAGCAGTTCTTC